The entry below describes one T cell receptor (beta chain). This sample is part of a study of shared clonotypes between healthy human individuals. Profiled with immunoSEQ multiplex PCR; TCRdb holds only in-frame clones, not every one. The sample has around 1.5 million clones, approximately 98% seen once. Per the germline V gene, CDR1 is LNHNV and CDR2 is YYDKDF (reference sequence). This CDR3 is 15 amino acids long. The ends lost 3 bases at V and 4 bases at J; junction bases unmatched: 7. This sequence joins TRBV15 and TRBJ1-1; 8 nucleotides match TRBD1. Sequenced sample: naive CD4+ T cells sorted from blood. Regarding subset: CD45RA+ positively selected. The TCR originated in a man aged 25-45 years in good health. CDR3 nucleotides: TGTGCCACCAGCAGCGACAGGGGCTGGAGCACTGAAGCTTTCTTT. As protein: CATSSDRGWSTEAFF.